This T cell receptor beta chain was identified during a study of shared clonotypes between healthy human individuals. Comments on this clone: What it binds is unknown.

Study observations and caveats: Sampling involved blood alone; tissue repertoires likely differ. Genetic and exposure-history diversity was limited by the few donors. Shared clonotypes: approximately 5.3% naive CD4, under 4% naive CD8, 2.3% memory CD4, more than 0.3% memory CD8.

The ends lost 7 bases at V and 7 bases at J; junction bases unmatched: 12. Looked up from germline, CDR1 is MNHNS and CDR2 is SASEGT. The CDR3 runs 15 residues. Across several immunoSEQ plates, the genomic DNA of each subset was split evenly. TCRdb keeps only in-frame clones here, not all; method: immunoSEQ multiplex PCR. The profile shows some 1.5 million clones, over 95% of them singletons. V and J are TRBV6-1 and TRBJ1-4; 7 positions agree with TRBD1. The sequencing input was naive CD4+ T cells sorted from blood. Subset meaning: CD45RA+ positively selected. This TCR came from a man aged 25-40 years in good health. The CDR3 bases are TGTGCCAGCATTTTTCCGGGACAGAGACCTGAAAAACTGTTTTTT. This gives the protein CASIFPGQRPEKLFF.